One sample yielded the 13 T cell receptor beta chains listed below, sequenced in a study of shared T cell receptors in the human thymus. Assay used: immunoSEQ multiplex PCR; TCRdb lists only in-frame clones, some missing. This sample has some 640,000 clones, with more than 75% found just once. These records were also assigned to another study, of human thymus T cells.

Sequencing input: thymocytes. The receptor set was obtained from a boy under two years old with a congenital heart defect.

The V call is TRBV6-5, the J call TRBJ1-1, with D possibly being TRBD1 (5 bases). The V end lost 4 bases, the J end lost 4 bases, and 13 bases lay between the germline ends. The CDR3 consists of 14 residues. Germline V gives CDR1 MNHEY, CDR2 SVGAGI. In DNA form, the CDR3 reads TGTGCCAGCAGTTTAGGGGTTAGGAGCACTGAAGCTTTCTTT. This codes for CASSLGVRSTEAFF.

This clone was detected a few times. The chain has TRBV5-1 and TRBJ2-1; 9 bases map to TRBD2. The length of the CDR3 is 15 residues. With 3 bases clipped from V and 8 bases from J, the junction kept 9 bases outside the gene matches. Germline loops: CDR1 SGHRS, CDR2 YFSETQ. The CDR3 protein is CASSSISGSGDEQFF. In nucleotides, the CDR3 is TGCGCCAGCAGCTCGATTAGCGGGAGTGGCGATGAGCAGTTCTTC.

The V gene is TRBV30, the J gene TRBJ1-3; no definite D call. V was cut by 1 base and J by 0 bases, with 10 bases left in between. Germline loops: CDR1 GTSNPN, CDR2 SVGIG (reference sequence). The CDR3 contains 15 residues. The CDR3 sequence: CAWSAEESSGNTIYF. The CDR3, as DNA: TGTGCCTGGAGTGCGGAGGAATCCTCTGGAAACACCATATATTTT.

This chain links TRBV4-2 with TRBJ2-2; D may be TRBD1 (5 bases). This CDR3 is 14 amino acids long. V was trimmed by 0 bases and J by 5 bases, leaving 7 bases between them. Germline V gene data show CDR1 as LGHNA and CDR2 as YNFKEQ. In nucleotides, the CDR3 is TGTGCCAGCAGCCAAGATTCAGGGACCGGGGAGCTGTTTTTT. Residues: CASSQDSGTGELFF.

Details on this clone: Other DNA sequences from this sample encode an identical CDR3 as well. The chain combines TRBV30 with TRBJ1-1; 9 nucleotides align to TRBD1. Germline CDR1 and CDR2: GTSNPN and SVGIG (reference sequence). V gave up 7 bases and J gave up 6 bases; unmatched junction bases: 15. The CDR3 is 15 amino acids. CDR3 in DNA: TGTGCCTATGACAGGGGGTCCACTGCGTCTGCTGAAGCTTTCTTT. Its protein is CAYDRGSTASAEAFF.

The rearrangement joins TRBV4-2 to TRBJ2-7; 16 nucleotides match TRBD2. CDR1 LGHNA and CDR2 YNFKEQ come from the germline V gene. Trimming removed 0 bases from V and 5 bases from J; junction bases left unmatched: 10. The CDR3 is made up of 19 amino acids. CDR3 coding DNA: TGTGCCAGCAGCCAAGAGGTGGGGACTAGCGGGGGGGCTATAGACGAGCAGTACTTC. Translation: CASSQEVGTSGGAIDEQYF.

The chain couples TRBV10-2 to TRBJ2-6; a weak D match, TRBD2 (6 bases). Germline loops: CDR1 WSHSY, CDR2 SAAADI. There are 17 residues in the CDR3. Trimming removed 6 bases from V and 1 base from J, with 16 bases in between. This chain's CDR3 is CASRQGLTNSGANVLTF. Written as DNA, the CDR3 is TGCGCCAGCAGGCAGGGACTTACTAATTCTGGGGCCAACGTCCTGACTTTC.

The rearrangement uses TRBV7-6 and TRBJ2-3, with 7 positions matching TRBD1. With V trimmed by 5 bases and J by 2 bases, 10 bases remained unmatched. The CDR3 runs 16 residues. Per the germline V gene, CDR1 is SGHVS and CDR2 is FNYEAQ. The CDR3 reads CASSHRRDSLTDTQYF. The CDR3 nucleotides read TGTGCCAGCAGCCATCGCCGGGACAGTCTCACAGATACGCAGTATTTT.

The V gene is TRBV25-1, the J gene TRBJ1-4; D is possibly TRBD1 (6 bases). Trimming took off 3 bases at V and 5 bases at J, with 19 bases between the two ends. Germline CDR1 and CDR2: MGHDK and SYGVNS. CDR3 length: 17 amino acids. CDR3 region: CASSDGKTDSENEKLFF. The CDR3 DNA is TGTGCCAGCAGTGATGGAAAAACGGACAGTGAAAATGAAAAACTGTTTTTT.

The chain uses TRBV5-1 and TRBJ2-3, with 7 bases aligning to TRBD2. Germline values: CDR1 SGHRS, CDR2 YFSETQ. This CDR3 region has 14 residues. With V trimmed by 4 bases and J by 5 bases, 7 bases remained unmatched. CDR3 DNA sequence: TGCGCCAGCAGCCAAGGCGGGAGAGGAGATACGCAGTATTTT. As protein: CASSQGGRGDTQYF.

This clone showed up just once. The V gene is TRBV15, the J gene TRBJ1-1; the D is unclear. The germline V gene encodes CDR1 LNHNV and CDR2 YYDKDF (reference sequence). The ends were cut back, 0 bases at V and 1 base at J, with 12 bases in the middle. The CDR3 has 16 amino acids. The CDR3 bases are TGTGCCACCAGCAGAGATCGTGCGGTGGGGAACACTGAAGCTTTCTTT. Amino acids: CATSRDRAVGNTEAFF.

The chain uses TRBV19 and TRBJ2-2, with a tentative D call TRBD1 (6 bases). The CDR3 runs to 16 residues. V shed 2 bases and J shed 0 bases, with 10 bases lying between them. Germline CDR1 is LNHDA and CDR2 is SQIVND (reference sequence). The chain's CDR3 is CASSILAGANTGELFF. CDR3 sequence (DNA): TGTGCCAGTAGTATACTAGCAGGGGCGAACACCGGGGAGCTGTTTTTT.

This rearrangement joins TRBV28 to TRBJ1-4, with 9 bases identical to TRBD1. This CDR3 contains 16 residues. Germline V CDR1 and CDR2: MDHEN, SYDVKM. J lost 2 bases, V lost 5 bases, and 6 bases had no gene match. CDR3 protein: CASSGTGGETNEKLFF. CDR3 nucleotide sequence: TGTGCCAGCAGTGGAACAGGGGGCGAGACTAATGAAAAACTGTTTTTT.